Presented here are 26 T cell receptor beta chains from one specimen sequenced in a study of Graves' ophthalmopathy and Graves' hyperthyroidism. RNA transcripts provided the template for amplifying TCR beta CDR3 regions. An initial RT-PCR round employing HTBI primers preceded a second-round multiplex PCR. From the multiplex PCR reads, TCRdb called clonotypes with MiXCR, one entry per CDR3 protein. The table includes a few hundred thousand distinct CDR3 sequences, over 15% detected once. The sample was peripheral blood. These receptors originate from a woman aged 18-30 years with stable Graves' hyperthyroidism.

This clonotype has ten or more counts. This chain uses TRBV18 with TRBJ2-7; D is unresolved. Trimming removed 1 base from V and 6 bases from J, with 7 bases in between. The germline CDR1 and CDR2 sequences are KGHSH and LQKENI. This CDR3 comprises 12 residues. CDR3 in amino acids: CASSPRSPEQYF. The CDR3 bases are TGTGCCAGCTCACCACGGTCCCCCGAGCAGTACTTC. The full variable domain, completed using reference TRBV18 and TRBJ2-7, is NAGVMQNPRHLVRRRGQEARLRCSPMKGHSHVYWYRQLPEEGLKFMVYLQKENIIDESGMPKERFSAEFPKEGPSILRIQQVVRGDSAAYFCASSPRSPEQYFGPGTRLTVT.

This clonotype was seen repeatedly, ten times or more. The rearrangement uses TRBV29-1 and TRBJ2-5; unclear D gene. Germline V gene sequence: CDR1 SQVTM, CDR2 ANQGSEA. The CDR3 has 14 residues. With 3 bases removed from V and 3 bases from J, the gap between germline ends came to 14 bases. CDR3 sequence: CSVDLLRAEETQYF. The CDR3 nucleotides are TGCAGCGTTGATCTTCTTAGGGCAGAAGAGACCCAGTACTTC. Together with reference TRBV29-1 and TRBJ2-5, the CDR3 gives the full variable domain: SAVISQKPSRDICQRGTSLTIQCQVDSQVTMMFWYRQQPGQSLTLIATANQGSEATYESGFVIDKFPISRPNLTFSTLTVSNMSPEDSSIYLCSVDLLRAEETQYFGPGTRLLVL.

This clonotype was seen many times. The chain combines TRBV5-1 with TRBJ1-5; unclear D gene. Trimming took 0 bases from V and 7 from J, leaving 11 bases between them. The CDR3 has 14 residues. Germline assignment: CDR1 SGHRS and CDR2 YFSETQ. The CDR3 protein is CASSLEGNRQPQHF. The CDR3 DNA sequence: TGCGCCAGCAGCTTGGAAGGGAATCGCCAGCCCCAGCATTTT. Using reference TRBV5-1 and TRBJ1-5 for the parts outside the CDR3, the full variable domain is KAGVTQTPRYLIKTRGQQVTLSCSPISGHRSVSWYQQTPGQGLQFLFEYFSETQRNKGNFPGRFSGRQFSNSRSEMNVSTLELGDSALYLCASSLEGNRQPQHFGDGTRLSIL.

A few counts support this clonotype. J is TRBJ2-7 and V is TRBV19; D is perhaps TRBD2 (7 bases). The CDR3 contains 15 residues. Germline V gene data show CDR1 as LNHDA and CDR2 as SQIVND (reference sequence). V lost 2 bases and J 0 bases, leaving 11 bases between the germline ends. The CDR3 sequence is CASSISGGPSYEQYF. The CDR3 DNA sequence: TGTGCCAGTAGTATATCGGGGGGCCCCTCCTACGAGCAGTACTTC.

This clonotype was counted between two and nine times. This chain uses TRBV7-9 with TRBJ2-5; TRBD2 matches 7 bases. The germline V gene encodes CDR1 SEHNR and CDR2 FQNEAQ (reference sequence). The ends lost 4 bases at V and 5 bases at J; junction bases unmatched: 13. The CDR3 is made up of 16 amino acids. The CDR3 spells CASSSRGGGGPETQYF. CDR3 bases: TGTGCCAGCAGCTCTCGTGGGGGGGGAGGGCCGGAGACCCAGTACTTC.

This clonotype was picked up many times. V is TRBV4-2 and J is TRBJ1-2; no reliable D call. Germline loops: CDR1 LGHNA, CDR2 YNFKEQ. Trimming cost V 1 base and J 7 bases, with 10 bases left between them. The CDR3 totals 13 residues. The chain's CDR3 is CASSQGGPAGYTF. As DNA, the CDR3 is TGTGCCAGCAGCCAAGGAGGTCCCGCTGGCTACACCTTC.

This clonotype was recorded at least ten times. V and J are TRBV20-1 and TRBJ1-1; 7 bases are a match to TRBD1. Germline CDR1 is DFQATT and CDR2 is SNEGSKA (reference sequence). Trimming at V came to 3 bases and at J to 3 bases, leaving 7 bases not matched to a gene. The CDR3 totals 14 residues. The CDR3 protein is CSASPTGVDTEAFF. CDR3 coding DNA: TGCAGTGCTAGCCCTACAGGGGTGGACACTGAAGCTTTCTTT.

This clonotype occurred many times. The chain links TRBV2 to TRBJ2-6; a possible D gene is TRBD1 (5 bases). Germline V gives CDR1 SNHLY, CDR2 FYNNEI. V lost 8 bases, J lost 0 bases, and 14 bases lay in between. This CDR3 has 16 residues. The CDR3 bases are TGTGCCAGCCTCCGACAGAGAGCCTCTGGGGCCAACGTCCTGACTTTC. It yields the protein CASLRQRASGANVLTF.

This clonotype was seen ten or more times. The chain uses TRBV11-2 and TRBJ1-6; no clear D gene. The CDR3 extends over 11 amino acids. Germline V gene sequence: CDR1 SGHAT, CDR2 FQNNGV. The V gene lost 5 bases and the J gene lost 18 bases, with 14 bases spanning the gap. The CDR3, as DNA: TGTGCCAGCAGCAAACATGGAGGAGGCCACTTT. Its protein is CASSKHGGGHF.

The CDR3 region is CASSPEGPTGGELFF. In DNA, the CDR3 is TGTGCCAGCTCACCCGAGGGCCCGACAGGCGGGGAGCTGTTTTTT. The chain couples TRBV18 to TRBJ2-2; the D gene is possibly TRBD1 (6 bases). Trimming took off 3 bases at V and 7 bases at J, with 15 bases between the two ends. The V gene's germline CDR1 is KGHSH and CDR2 LQKENI. The length of the CDR3 is 15 residues.

V usage is TRBV7-9 and J usage is TRBJ2-5; TRBD1 might be the D (6 bases). V lost 2 bases and J 4 bases, leaving 17 bases between the germline ends. The CDR3 has 16 amino acids. The germline CDR1 and CDR2 sequences are SEHNR and FQNEAQ (reference sequence). The CDR3 bases are TGTGCCAGCAGCTTAAGTTTGGGGGCTGTGAGAGAGACCCAGTACTTC. This translates into CASSLSLGAVRETQYF.

This clonotype was counted many times. The genes are TRBV2 and TRBJ2-5; 11 bases line up with TRBD2. CDR3 length: 15 amino acids. CDR1 is SNHLY and CDR2 is FYNNEI in the germline V gene. The J segment lost 4 bases and the V segment lost 9 bases, leaving 10 bases of the junction unmatched. The CDR3 loop reads CASFRGLAVRETQYF. The CDR3 DNA sequence: TGTGCCAGTTTTAGGGGACTAGCGGTTCGAGAGACCCAGTACTTC. Using reference TRBV2 and TRBJ2-5 for the parts outside the CDR3, the full variable domain is EPEVTQTPSHQVTQMGQEVILRCVPISNHLYFYWYRQILGQKVEFLVSFYNNEISEKSEIFDDQFSVERPDGSNFTLKIRSTKLEDSAMYFCASFRGLAVRETQYFGPGTRLLVL.

CDR3 in DNA: TGTGCCAGCAGCTTAGGGGACGGAGGCCTATACGAGCAGTACTTC. It translates to CASSLGDGGLYEQYF. The gene calls are TRBV7-2 and TRBJ2-7, with D perhaps TRBD1 or TRBD2 (5 bases each). The V end lost 1 base, the J end lost 4 bases, and 14 bases lay between the germline ends. This CDR3 is 15 amino acids long. Per germline, CDR1 SGHTA and CDR2 FQGNSA. The full variable domain, in which reference TRBV7-2 and TRBJ2-7 provide the parts outside the CDR3, is GAGVSQSPSNKVTEKGKDVELRCDPISGHTALYWYRQSLGQGLEFLIYFQGNSAPDKSGLPSDRFSAERTGGSVSTLTIQRTQQEDSAVYLCASSLGDGGLYEQYFGPGTRLTVT.

This clonotype was counted ten times or more. The CDR3 protein is CSAHRQGQVAFF. The CDR3 nucleotides read TGCAGTGCCCACCGACAGGGTCAGGTAGCTTTCTTT. The V gene is TRBV20-1, the J gene TRBJ1-1, with TRBD1 identical over 7 bases. Trimming removed 6 bases from V and 10 bases from J; junction bases left unmatched: 11. Germline CDR1 reads DFQATT; CDR2 reads SNEGSKA (reference sequence). The CDR3 contains 12 residues.

V usage is TRBV24-1 and J usage is TRBJ1-2; no firm D call. This CDR3 is built from 13 residues. From germline, CDR1 is KGHDR and CDR2 SFDVKD. Trimming took off 6 bases at V and 4 bases at J, with 11 bases between the two ends. In DNA form, the CDR3 reads TGTGCCACCAGTTCGGGGAACGGCTATGGCTACACCTTC. It specifies CATSSGNGYGYTF.

This clonotype was seen at least ten times. V gene TRBV12-3 or TRBV12-4 combines with J gene TRBJ1-2; no definite D call. The V end was cut by 2 bases, the J end by 7 bases, with 11 bases between. The CDR3 has 13 amino acids. The chain's CDR3 is CASSLLVNLGYTF. The CDR3 bases are TGTGCCAGCAGTTTATTGGTGAACCTTGGCTACACCTTC.

The sample holds many counts of this clonotype. This sequence joins TRBV12-3 or TRBV12-4 and TRBJ2-7; 9 bases are shared with TRBD1. This CDR3 comprises 14 residues. V shed 7 bases and J 4 bases; nucleotides not matched to a gene: 8. For the CDR3, the DNA is TGTGCCAGCACCATAGGAGACAGGGGGTACGAGCAGTACTTC. Translated, it gives CASTIGDRGYEQYF.

This clonotype was seen ten or more times. V and J are TRBV27 and TRBJ2-7, with D tentatively TRBD1 (5 bases). The CDR3 contains 14 residues. Germline loops: CDR1 MNHEY, CDR2 SMNVEV (reference sequence). The ends were cut back, 5 bases at V and 2 bases at J, with 13 bases in the middle. The CDR3 nucleotides read TGTGCCAGCAGTCCCACAGGTATAACCTACGAGCAGTACTTC. It codes for CASSPTGITYEQYF.

This clonotype was seen ten or more times. The rearrangement uses TRBV19 and TRBJ1-5; perhaps TRBD1 as D (6 bases). Trimming cost V 6 bases and J 7 bases, with 22 bases left between them. This CDR3 region has 16 residues. Germline V gene sequence: CDR1 LNHDA, CDR2 SQIVND (reference sequence). The CDR3 sequence is CASRDPLRGAGQPQHF. The CDR3 DNA reads TGTGCCAGTAGAGATCCCCTCAGGGGCGCGGGGCAGCCCCAGCATTTT.

This clonotype was counted a few times. The junction and the germline gene differ at one end; a read error may be behind it. The J gene is TRBJ2-2, the V gene TRBV12-3 or TRBV12-4; D may match TRBD1 or TRBD2 (5 bases each). This CDR3 contains 12 residues. CDR3: CASSSRAGELCF. The CDR3 bases are TGTGCCAGCAGTTCCAGGGCCGGGGAGCTGTGTTTT.

This clonotype was detected many times. The CDR3 DNA is TGTGCCACCAGCAGAGAAACAGGGGGCTACGAGCAGTACTTC. This sequence encodes CATSRETGGYEQYF. This chain joins TRBV15 and TRBJ2-7; TRBD1 matches at 8 bases. CDR1 and CDR2 (germline): LNHNV, YYDKDF (reference sequence). The CDR3 consists of 14 residues. Trimming at V came to 0 bases and at J to 3 bases, leaving 1 base not matched to a gene.

The CDR3 loop is CASGRAQETQYF. The DNA of the CDR3 is TGTGCTAGTGGTAGAGCTCAAGAGACCCAGTACTTC. The chain combines TRBV12-5 with TRBJ2-5; D is unclear. Trimming took off 5 bases at V and 2 bases at J, with 6 bases between the two ends. CDR3 length: 12 amino acids. Germline CDR1 reads LGHNT; CDR2 reads FRNRAP.

The rearrangement uses TRBV6-5 and TRBJ1-1; TRBD1 is a possible D gene (5 bases). This CDR3 spans 16 amino acids. With 0 bases removed from V and 4 bases from J, the gap between germline ends came to 15 bases. Germline V CDR1 and CDR2: MNHEY, SVGAGI. In nucleotides, the CDR3 is TGTGCCAGCAGTTACTCTTTCGGGGGAAAAAGCACTGAAGCTTTCTTT. Translating gives CASSYSFGGKSTEAFF.

Regarding this clonotype: A single base separates this from a much larger clone, so it may be a read error. The chain carries TRBV19 and TRBJ1-1, with 9 bases that match TRBD1. The germline CDR1 and CDR2 sequences are LNHDA and SQIVND (reference sequence). V trimming: 5 bases; J trimming: 2 bases; junction bases outside the gene matches: 6. The CDR3 totals 15 residues. This chain's CDR3 is CASSSYRGRNTEAFF. The CDR3 coding sequence is TGTGCCAGTAGTTCATACAGGGGGCGAAACACTGAAGCTTTCTTT.

This clonotype appeared many times. The chain is built from TRBV6-2 or TRBV6-3 and TRBJ2-2; possibly TRBD1 for D (5 bases). This CDR3 is built from 14 residues. Trimming stripped 3 bases from V and 7 bases from J, with 12 bases between. CDR1 is MNHEY and CDR2 is SVGEGT in the germline V gene. DNA of the CDR3: TGTGCCAGCAGTTATGTACAGGTCTTCGGGGAGCTGTTTTTT. Amino acids: CASSYVQVFGELFF.

At least ten counts were recorded for this clonotype. This chain links TRBV12-3 or TRBV12-4 with TRBJ1-2; D is ambiguous. The CDR3 runs 13 residues. Trimming removed 1 base at V and 3 bases at J, with 6 bases between. CDR3 amino acids: CASSLEGHYGYTF. The CDR3 DNA is TGTGCCAGCAGTTTAGAAGGGCACTATGGCTACACCTTC.